The rows below give T cell receptor beta chains drawn from one sample of a study of cytotoxic CD8 clonotypes in ibrutinib-treated CLL. The assay was immunoSEQ multiplex PCR, and TCRdb's table has in-frame clones only and misses some. Of about 200,000 clones listed, over 55% are singletons. The sample consisted of PBMCs, taken after 24 months of ibrutinib treatment. The receptors derive from a human donor with chronic lymphocytic leukemia. The CDR3 runs from the conserved cysteine through the conserved F or W. The D gene is left open where the match is weak. A row's size may be missing; if present it is once, few, many or a size class.

>-|TRBV19|TRBD2|TRBJ2-1
TGTGCCAGTAGTATCCCCTGGACTAGCCTCCAGGAGCAGTTCTTC
CASSIPWTSLQEQFF
>-|TRBV6-5|-|TRBJ2-5
TGTGCCAGCACTCCCCTGGGGGCAAGCCAAGAGACCCAGTACTTC
CASTPLGASQETQYF
>-|TRBV7-6|TRBD1|TRBJ2-3
TGTGCCAGCAGCTTAGTCCCGGGACAGGGTACAGATACGCAGTATTTT
CASSLVPGQGTDTQYF
>-|TRBV29-1|TRBD2|TRBJ2-7
TGCAGCGTTCTACCCGGCGCTAGCGGGAGTCAATCCGAGCAGTACTTC
CSVLPGASGSQSEQYF
>-|TRBV5-1|-|TRBJ2-7
TGCGCCAGCAGTCCCGGAAGCGGGTACGAGCAGTACTTC
CASSPGSGYEQYF
>-|TRBV27|-|TRBJ2-6
TGTGCCAGCAGTTTAACCGGTGGGGCCAACGTCCTGACTTTC
CASSLTGGANVLTF
>-|TRBV7-9|TRBD1|TRBJ1-2
TGTGCCAGCAGCTCTCGCCCCGGGACAGGGGAAGGCTACACCTTC
CASSSRPGTGEGYTF
>few|TRBV5-4|TRBD2|TRBJ2-3
TGTGCCAGCAGCTCGGGATCGACTAGCAAAGATACGCAGTATTTT
CASSSGSTSKDTQYF
>once|TRBV4-3|TRBD1|TRBJ2-7
TGCGCCAGCAGCCAAAATCGCGGGACAGGGAACTACGAGCAGTACTTC
CASSQNRGTGNYEQYF
>-|TRBV9|-|TRBJ2-7
TGTGCCAGCAGCGAATACTCCTACGAGCAGTACTTC
CASSEYSYEQYF
>-|TRBV15|-|TRBJ2-7
TGTGCCACCAGCAGAGTCGGACAACCCTACGAGCAGTACTTC
CATSRVGQPYEQYF
>-|TRBV27|-|TRBJ1-1
TGTGCCAGCAGTTTTCGAACACCGAACACTGAAGCTTTCTTT
CASSFRTPNTEAFF
>-|TRBV27|-|TRBJ2-1
TGTGCCAGCCGTTCGACCAGCGGATACAAGACGAATGAGCAGTTCTTC
CASRSTSGYKTNEQFF
>-|TRBV11-2|-|TRBJ1-1
TGTGCCAGCAGCCCGGTAGGGTGGGGGGGAATGAACACTGAAGCTTTCTTT
CASSPVGWGGMNTEAFF
>-|TRBV7-9|-|TRBJ2-7
TGTGCCAGCAGCTCCACCTGGGCCTACGAGCAGTACTTC
CASSSTWAYEQYF
>-|TRBV4-3|-|TRBJ2-3
TGCGCCAGCAGCCAAGAAGGGGGTCTAACCCAGTATTTT
CASSQEGGLTQYF
>-|TRBV25-1|TRBD2|TRBJ2-5
TGTGCCAGCAGTGGGGGGAGGGTCATTGGGGAGACCCAGTACTTC
CASSGGRVIGETQYF
>-|TRBV7-6|-|TRBJ2-5
TGTGCCAGCAGCTTACTAGGGTTCAGGGAGACCCAGTACTTC
CASSLLGFRETQYF
>-|TRBV27|-|TRBJ1-1
TGTGCCAGCAGTTTCCGGTTTAATAATGAAGCTTTCTTT
CASSFRFNNEAFF
>-|TRBV6-5|TRBD1|TRBJ1-1
TGTGCCACCCTTAACCCTGGGACAGGGGCTACTGAAGCTTTCTTT
CATLNPGTGATEAFF
>-|TRBV4-2|-|TRBJ1-1
TGTGCCAGCAGCCAAAGACGGGTTTCGAACACTGAAGCTTTCTTT
CASSQRRVSNTEAFF
>-|TRBV6-5|TRBD2|TRBJ2-1
TGTGCCAGCAGCTTCGGACTAGCGGGACCCAATGAGCAGTTCTTC
CASSFGLAGPNEQFF
>-|TRBV4-3|-|TRBJ1-1
TGCGCCAGCAGCCAAGTTGGGTCGATAGAAGCTTTCTTT
CASSQVGSIEAFF
>few|TRBV9|-|TRBJ1-2
TGTGCCAGCAGCGTTAATATGGAAGGCTACACCTTC
CASSVNMEGYTF
>-|TRBV6-5|TRBD1|TRBJ1-2
TGTGCCAGCAGTAAACCCGGGACAGGGAACTATGGCTACACCTTC
CASSKPGTGNYGYTF
>-|TRBV4-3|TRBD2|TRBJ2-3
TGCGCCAGCAGCCAAGAGGGGGGAGGGTCTAGCACAGATACGCAGTATTTT
CASSQEGGGSSTDTQYF